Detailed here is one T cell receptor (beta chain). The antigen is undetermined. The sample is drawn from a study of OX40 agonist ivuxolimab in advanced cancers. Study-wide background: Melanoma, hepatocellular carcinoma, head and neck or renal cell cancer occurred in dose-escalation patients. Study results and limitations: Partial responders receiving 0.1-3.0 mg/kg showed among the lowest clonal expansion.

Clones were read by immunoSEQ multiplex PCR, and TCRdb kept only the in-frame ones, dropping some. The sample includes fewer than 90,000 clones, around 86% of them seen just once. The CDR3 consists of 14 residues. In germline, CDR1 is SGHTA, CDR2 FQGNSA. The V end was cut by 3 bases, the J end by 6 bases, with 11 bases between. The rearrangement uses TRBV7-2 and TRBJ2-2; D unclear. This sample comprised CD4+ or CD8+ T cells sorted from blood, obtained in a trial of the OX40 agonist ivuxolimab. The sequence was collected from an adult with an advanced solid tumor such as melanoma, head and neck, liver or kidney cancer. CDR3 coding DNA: TGTGCCAGCAGCTTGAGAGAAAGTCCCGGGGAGCTGTTTTTT. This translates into CASSLRESPGELFF.